One sample yielded the 8 T cell receptor beta chains listed below, sequenced in a study of T-cell reconstitution after alpha-beta-depleted transplantation in children. Preparing the TCRbeta library involved the use of unique molecular identifiers. One entry per CDR3 protein results from TCRdb running MiXCR on the PCR reads. The table includes over 400,000 distinct CDR3 sequences, about an eighth detected once. This specimen was PBMCs from the stem cell graft donor, taken from the stem cell graft. The receptors derive from a human donor who donated a stem cell graft to a child with combined immunodeficiency.

This clonotype has a handful of counts. The chain is built from TRBV24-1 and TRBJ2-1, with TRBD2 as a possible D gene (6 bases). The CDR3 totals 12 residues. The V end lost 4 bases, the J end lost 8 bases, and 8 bases lay between the germline ends. Germline lookup yields CDR1 KGHDR and CDR2 SFDVKD. The CDR3 nucleotides are TGTGCCACCAGTGACCCGGGGGATGAGCAGTTCTTC. Encoded protein: CATSDPGDEQFF.

As to this clonotype: The CDR3 carries no conserved terminal phenylalanine or tryptophan, so it likely arises from a read error. The DNA is omitted, as the CDR3 cannot be located on it reliably, and the CDR3 follows TCRdb's listing. The CDR3 spells CASSLDKGI. The chain couples TRBV7-6 to TRBJ2-5. The CDR3 totals 9 residues, both ends included. CDR1 and CDR2 (germline): SGHVS, FNYEAQ.

The chain joins TRBV5-4 to TRBJ1-1; D perhaps matches TRBD1 (6 bases). The germline CDR1 and CDR2 sequences are SGHNT and YYREEE (reference sequence). The CDR3 consists of 15 residues. V lost 0 bases, J lost 1 base, and 10 bases lay in between. CDR3 nucleotide sequence: TGTGCCAGCAGCTTGGAAGACAGGCCGAACACTGAAGCTTTCTTT. The encoded protein is CASSLEDRPNTEAFF. The whole variable domain, filled in from reference TRBV5-4 and TRBJ1-1, reads ETGVTQSPTHLIKTRGQQVTLRCSSQSGHNTVSWYQQALGQGPQFIFQYYREEENGRGNFPPRFSGLQFPNYSSELNVNALELDDSALYLCASSLEDRPNTEAFFGQGTRLTVV.

The gene calls are TRBV19 and TRBJ1-3; D uncertain. Trimming took 1 base from V and 0 from J, leaving 10 bases between them. CDR1 and CDR2 from the germline V gene are LNHDA and SQIVND (reference sequence). The CDR3 length is 16 residues. In DNA, the CDR3 is TGTGCCAGTAGTATAGCCCGACGGAACTCTGGAAACACCATATATTTT. It translates to CASSIARRNSGNTIYF.

On this clonotype itself: Being one base from a much bigger clone, this may be a read error. The chain recombines TRBV11-1 with TRBJ2-1; no firm D call. The CDR3 is made up of 16 amino acids. Germline CDR1 reads SGHAT; CDR2 reads FQDESV (reference sequence). Trimming pared 0 bases from V and 6 bases from J, leaving 15 bases between. CDR3 in DNA: TGTGCCAGCAGCTTAGCCAGGAAGACCCAATCCAATGAGCAGTTCTTC. As protein: CASSLARKTQSNEQFF.

This clonotype occurred many times. The rearrangement uses TRBV9 and TRBJ2-1, with 9 bases that match TRBD2. CDR1 is SGDLS, CDR2 YYNGEE, per germline. Unmatched junction bases numbered 6, after V lost 2 bases and J lost 0 bases. The CDR3 loop spans 17 amino acids. The CDR3 is CASSVYLAGSSYNEQFF. CDR3 bases: TGTGCCAGCAGCGTGTACCTAGCGGGGTCCTCCTACAATGAGCAGTTCTTC.

This chain links TRBV27 with TRBJ2-7; 7 nucleotides line up with TRBD2. The trim removed 5 bases at V and 5 bases at J, leaving 9 bases unmatched. Germline V gene data show CDR1 as MNHEY and CDR2 as SMNVEV (reference sequence). This CDR3 has 14 amino acids. CDR3 protein: CASSPSGVGDEQYF. CDR3 DNA: TGTGCCAGCAGTCCCAGCGGGGTGGGAGACGAGCAGTACTTC.

This clonotype was observed a few times. This chain joins TRBV7-2 and TRBJ2-3, with TRBD1 identical over 9 bases. The ends lost 5 bases at V and 8 bases at J; junction bases unmatched: 14. Germline V gene data show CDR1 as SGHTA and CDR2 as FQGNSA. CDR3 size: 16 residues. This chain's CDR3 is CASSAPRTGAVVTQYF. CDR3 coding DNA: TGTGCCAGCAGCGCGCCCCGGACAGGGGCGGTCGTTACGCAGTATTTT.